What follows is one T cell receptor beta chain and its context. Its antigen is undetermined. This specimen comes from a study of cytomegalovirus exposure and HLA in healthy donors. Germline V lookup: CDR1 MNHEY, CDR2 SVGAGI. Trimming pared 6 bases from V and 4 bases from J, leaving 7 bases between. The CDR3 extends over 11 amino acids. General study results and limits: The investigators catalogued 150 to 200 TCR beta chains as cytomegalovirus-associated. Reportedly, diagnosis of cytomegalovirus status by the classifier showed high specificity and sensitivity.

The donors were in the approximately 130-subject validation cohort, distinct from the roughly 600-subject first cohort. Sequencing used immunoSEQ multiplex PCR; TCRdb keeps in-frame clones, though not all of them. The sample has 120,000 to 150,000 clones, around 90% seen once. The clonotype originates from a man aged 18 to 35 in good health and CMV-seropositive. The sequencing input was PBMCs. The chain is built from TRBV6-5 and TRBJ2-7, with a possible D match to TRBD1 (5 bases). The CDR3 DNA sequence: TGTGCCAGCAGGCAGGGATACGAGCAGTACTTC. Its translation is CASRQGYEQYF.